This TCR beta chain was obtained from a study of T cell changes during pregnancy in multiple sclerosis. Profiling relied on immunoSEQ multiplex PCR, and the TCRdb table lists in-frame clones only, not all of them. Here the sample spans about 46,000 clones, around 93% being singletons. V trimming: 7 bases; J trimming: 8 bases; junction bases outside the gene matches: 13. The V gene's germline CDR1 is MNHEY and CDR2 SMNVEV (reference sequence). The CDR3 totals 16 residues. The material was CD8+ T cells from peripheral blood mononuclear cells, obtained after pregnancy. The receptor was isolated from a female donor with multiple sclerosis, enrolled in a pregnancy study. The rearrangement uses TRBV27 and TRBJ2-1; 11 bases are a match to TRBD2. CDR3 bases: TGTGCCAGCACCTTCCGTCTAGCGGGAGGAAGAGATGAGCAGTTCTTC. Translated: CASTFRLAGGRDEQFF.